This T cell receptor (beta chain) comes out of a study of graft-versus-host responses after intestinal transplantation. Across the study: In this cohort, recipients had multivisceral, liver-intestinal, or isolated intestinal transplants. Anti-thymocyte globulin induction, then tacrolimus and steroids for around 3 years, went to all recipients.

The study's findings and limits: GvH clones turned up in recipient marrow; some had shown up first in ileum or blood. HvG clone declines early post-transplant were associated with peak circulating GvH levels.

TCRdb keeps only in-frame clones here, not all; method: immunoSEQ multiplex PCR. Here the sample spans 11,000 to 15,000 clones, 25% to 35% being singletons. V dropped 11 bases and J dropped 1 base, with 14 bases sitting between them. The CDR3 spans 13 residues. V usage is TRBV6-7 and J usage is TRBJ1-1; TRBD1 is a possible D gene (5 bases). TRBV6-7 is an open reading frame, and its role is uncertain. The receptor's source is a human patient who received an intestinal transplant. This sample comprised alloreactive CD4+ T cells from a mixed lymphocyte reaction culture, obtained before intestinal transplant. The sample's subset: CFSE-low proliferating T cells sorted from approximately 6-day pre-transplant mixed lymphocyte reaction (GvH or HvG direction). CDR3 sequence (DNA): TGTGCCCCCCCTTCTCAGGGGAACACTGAAGCTTTCTTT. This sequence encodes CAPPSQGNTEAFF.